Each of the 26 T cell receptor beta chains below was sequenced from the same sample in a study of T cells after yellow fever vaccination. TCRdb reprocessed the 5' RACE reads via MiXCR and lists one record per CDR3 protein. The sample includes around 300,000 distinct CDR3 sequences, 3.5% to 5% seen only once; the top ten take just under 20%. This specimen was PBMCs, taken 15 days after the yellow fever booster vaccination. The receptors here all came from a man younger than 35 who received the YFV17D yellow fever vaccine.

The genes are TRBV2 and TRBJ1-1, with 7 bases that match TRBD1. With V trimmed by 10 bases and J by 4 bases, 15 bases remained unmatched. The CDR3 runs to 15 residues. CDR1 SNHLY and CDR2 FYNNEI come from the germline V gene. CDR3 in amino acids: CATLGSGGWSTEAFF. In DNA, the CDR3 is TGTGCCACTTTGGGGTCAGGGGGTTGGAGCACTGAAGCTTTCTTT.

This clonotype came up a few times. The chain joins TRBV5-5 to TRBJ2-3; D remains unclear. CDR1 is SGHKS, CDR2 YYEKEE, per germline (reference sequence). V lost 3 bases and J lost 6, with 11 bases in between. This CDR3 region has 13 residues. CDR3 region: CASSWEEGDTQYF. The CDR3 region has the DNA TGTGCCAGCAGCTGGGAAGAAGGGGATACGCAGTATTTT.

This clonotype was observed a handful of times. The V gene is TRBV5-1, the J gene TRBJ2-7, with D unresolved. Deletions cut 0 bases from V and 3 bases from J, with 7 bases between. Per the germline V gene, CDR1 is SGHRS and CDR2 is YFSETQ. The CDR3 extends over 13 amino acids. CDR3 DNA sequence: TGCGCCAGCAGCTTGGAATTGGTCTACGAGCAGTACTTC. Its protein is CASSLELVYEQYF.

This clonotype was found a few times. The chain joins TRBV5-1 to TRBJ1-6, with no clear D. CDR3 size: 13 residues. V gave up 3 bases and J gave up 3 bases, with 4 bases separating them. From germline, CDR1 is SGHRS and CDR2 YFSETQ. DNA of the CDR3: TGCGCCAGCAGCTGGGACTATAATTCACCCCTCCACTTT. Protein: CASSWDYNSPLHF.

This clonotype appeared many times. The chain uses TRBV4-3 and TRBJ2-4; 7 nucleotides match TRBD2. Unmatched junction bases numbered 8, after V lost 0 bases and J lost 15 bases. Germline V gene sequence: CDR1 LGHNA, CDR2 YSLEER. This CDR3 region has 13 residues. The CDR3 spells CASSQEKAGRRYF. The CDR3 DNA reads TGCGCCAGCAGCCAAGAAAAAGCGGGGAGGCGGTACTTC.

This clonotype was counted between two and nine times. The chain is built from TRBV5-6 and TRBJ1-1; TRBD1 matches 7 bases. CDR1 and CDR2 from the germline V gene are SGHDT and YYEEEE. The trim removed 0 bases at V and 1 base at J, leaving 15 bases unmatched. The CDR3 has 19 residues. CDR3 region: CASSLGQGFARIPNTEAFF. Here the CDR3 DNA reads TGTGCCAGCAGCTTGGGACAGGGATTTGCTCGCATACCGAACACTGAAGCTTTCTTT. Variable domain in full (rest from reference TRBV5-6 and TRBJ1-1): DAGVTQSPTHLIKTRGQQVTLRCSPKSGHDTVSWYQQALGQGPQFIFQYYEEEERQRGNFPDRFSGHQFPNYSSELNVNALLLGDSALYLCASSLGQGFARIPNTEAFFGQGTRLTVV.

The CDR3 reads CASSDRRTDASTDTQYF. The CDR3, as DNA: TGTGCCAGCAGTGACCGGAGGACGGACGCTAGCACAGATACGCAGTATTTT. The J gene is TRBJ2-3, the V gene TRBV6-4; D is perhaps TRBD2 (5 bases). CDR1 is MRHNA and CDR2 is SNTAGT in the germline V gene. This CDR3 has 17 amino acids. Trimming took 2 bases from V and 0 from J, leaving 15 bases between them.

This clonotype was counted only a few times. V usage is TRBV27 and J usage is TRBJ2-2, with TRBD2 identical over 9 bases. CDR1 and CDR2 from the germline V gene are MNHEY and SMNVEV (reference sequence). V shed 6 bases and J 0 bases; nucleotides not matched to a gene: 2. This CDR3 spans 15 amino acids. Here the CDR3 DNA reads TGTGCCAGCAGGCTAGCGGGGCCGAACACCGGGGAGCTGTTTTTT. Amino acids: CASRLAGPNTGELFF.

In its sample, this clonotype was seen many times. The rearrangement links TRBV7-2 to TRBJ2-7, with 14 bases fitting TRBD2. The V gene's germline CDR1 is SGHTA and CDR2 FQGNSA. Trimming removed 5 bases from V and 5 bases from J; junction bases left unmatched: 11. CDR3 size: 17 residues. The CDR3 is CASSPTSGGAEEHEQYF. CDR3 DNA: TGTGCCAGCAGCCCGACTAGCGGGGGGGCCGAGGAACACGAGCAGTACTTC.

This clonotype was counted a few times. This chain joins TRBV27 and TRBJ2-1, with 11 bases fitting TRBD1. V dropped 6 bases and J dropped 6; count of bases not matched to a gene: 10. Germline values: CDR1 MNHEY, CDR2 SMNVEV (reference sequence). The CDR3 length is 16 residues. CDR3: CASSPIWTGGRNEQFF. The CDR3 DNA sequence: TGTGCCAGCAGCCCTATCTGGACAGGGGGCCGCAATGAGCAGTTCTTC.

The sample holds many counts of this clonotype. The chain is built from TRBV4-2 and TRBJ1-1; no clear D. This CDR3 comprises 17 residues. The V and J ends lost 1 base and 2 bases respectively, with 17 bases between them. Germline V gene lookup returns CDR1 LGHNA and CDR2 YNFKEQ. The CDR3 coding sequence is TGTGCCAGCAGCCAAGCATCGAGCGGACTTATTAACACTGAAGCTTTCTTT. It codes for CASSQASSGLINTEAFF.

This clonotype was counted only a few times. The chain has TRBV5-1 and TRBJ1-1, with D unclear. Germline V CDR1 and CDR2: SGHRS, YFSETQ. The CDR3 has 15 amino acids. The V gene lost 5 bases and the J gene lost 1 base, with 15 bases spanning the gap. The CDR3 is CASREGDKPNTEAFF. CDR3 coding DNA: TGCGCCAGCAGAGAGGGCGACAAGCCGAACACTGAAGCTTTCTTT. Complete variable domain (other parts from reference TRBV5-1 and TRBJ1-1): KAGVTQTPRYLIKTRGQQVTLSCSPISGHRSVSWYQQTPGQGLQFLFEYFSETQRNKGNFPGRFSGRQFSNSRSEMNVSTLELGDSALYLCASREGDKPNTEAFFGQGTRLTVV.

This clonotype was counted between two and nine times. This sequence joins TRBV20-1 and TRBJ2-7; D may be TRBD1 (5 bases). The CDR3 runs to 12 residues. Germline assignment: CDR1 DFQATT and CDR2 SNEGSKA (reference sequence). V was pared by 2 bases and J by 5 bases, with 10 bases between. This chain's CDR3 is CSARQGRNEQYF. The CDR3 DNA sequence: TGCAGTGCTAGACAGGGTAGGAACGAGCAGTACTTC.

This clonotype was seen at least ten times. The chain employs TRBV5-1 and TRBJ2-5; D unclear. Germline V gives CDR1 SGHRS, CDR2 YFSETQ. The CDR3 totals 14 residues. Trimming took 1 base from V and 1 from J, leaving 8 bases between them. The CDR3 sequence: CASSLLSSQETQYF. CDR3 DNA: TGCGCCAGCAGCTTGCTTAGCTCCCAAGAGACCCAGTACTTC.

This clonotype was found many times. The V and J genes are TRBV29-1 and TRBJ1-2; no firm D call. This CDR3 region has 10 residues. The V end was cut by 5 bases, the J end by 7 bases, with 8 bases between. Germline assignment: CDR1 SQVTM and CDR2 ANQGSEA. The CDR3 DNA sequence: TGCAGCGTTTCCCAGAGTGGCTACACCTTC. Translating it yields CSVSQSGYTF.

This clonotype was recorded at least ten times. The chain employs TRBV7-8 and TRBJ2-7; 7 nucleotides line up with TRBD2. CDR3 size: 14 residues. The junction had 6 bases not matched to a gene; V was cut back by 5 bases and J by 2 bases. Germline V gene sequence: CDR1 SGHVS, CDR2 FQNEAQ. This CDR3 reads CASSPGGSAYEQYV. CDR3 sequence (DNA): TGTGCCAGCAGCCCGGGGGGTAGCGCCTACGAGCAGTACGTC.

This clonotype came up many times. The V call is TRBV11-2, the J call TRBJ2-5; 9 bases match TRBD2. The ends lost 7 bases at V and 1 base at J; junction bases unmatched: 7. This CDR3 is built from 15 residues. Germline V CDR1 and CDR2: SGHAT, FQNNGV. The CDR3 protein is CASKRAGGVQETQYF. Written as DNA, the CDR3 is TGTGCCAGCAAAAGGGCGGGGGGGGTCCAAGAGACCCAGTACTTC.

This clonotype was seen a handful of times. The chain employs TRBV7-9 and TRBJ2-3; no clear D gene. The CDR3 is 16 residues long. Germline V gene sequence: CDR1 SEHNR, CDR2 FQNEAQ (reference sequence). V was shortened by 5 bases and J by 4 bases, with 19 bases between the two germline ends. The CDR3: CASSPPASRAPDTQYF. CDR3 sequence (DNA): TGTGCCAGCAGCCCTCCTGCTTCCCGGGCCCCAGATACGCAGTATTTT.

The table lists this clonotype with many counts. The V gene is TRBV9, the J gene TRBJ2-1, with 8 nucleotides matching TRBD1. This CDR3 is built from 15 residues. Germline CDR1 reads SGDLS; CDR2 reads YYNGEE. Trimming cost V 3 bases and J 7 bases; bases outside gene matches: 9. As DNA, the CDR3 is TGTGCCAGCAGCGCTCCGGGACAGGTTAAGAATGAGCAGTTCTTC. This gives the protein CASSAPGQVKNEQFF. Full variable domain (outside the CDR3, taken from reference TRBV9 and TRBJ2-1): DSGVTQTPKHLITATGQRVTLRCSPRSGDLSVYWYQQSLDQGLQFLIQYYNGEERAKGNILERFSAQQFPDLHSELNLSSLELGDSALYFCASSAPGQVKNEQFFGPGTRLTVL.

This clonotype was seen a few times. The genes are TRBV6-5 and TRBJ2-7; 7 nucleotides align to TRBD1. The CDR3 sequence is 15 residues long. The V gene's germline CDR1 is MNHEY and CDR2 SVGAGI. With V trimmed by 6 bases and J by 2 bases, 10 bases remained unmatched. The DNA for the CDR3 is TGTGCCAGCAGCCCTGACAGGGTGGAACCCTACGAGCAGTACTTC. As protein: CASSPDRVEPYEQYF.

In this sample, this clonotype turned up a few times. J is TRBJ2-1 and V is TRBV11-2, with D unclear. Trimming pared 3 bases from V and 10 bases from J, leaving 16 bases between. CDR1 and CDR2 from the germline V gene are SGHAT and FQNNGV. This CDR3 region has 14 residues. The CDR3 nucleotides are TGTGCCAGCAGCTTGAATCGGGTTACTTACGAGCAGTTCTTC. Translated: CASSLNRVTYEQFF.

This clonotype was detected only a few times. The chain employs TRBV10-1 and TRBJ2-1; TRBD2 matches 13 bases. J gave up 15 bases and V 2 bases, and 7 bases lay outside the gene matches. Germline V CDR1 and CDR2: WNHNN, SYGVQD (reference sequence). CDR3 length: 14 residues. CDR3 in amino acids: CASSETLAGGWLFF. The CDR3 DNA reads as TGCGCCAGCAGTGAGACACTAGCGGGGGGGTGGTTGTTCTTC.

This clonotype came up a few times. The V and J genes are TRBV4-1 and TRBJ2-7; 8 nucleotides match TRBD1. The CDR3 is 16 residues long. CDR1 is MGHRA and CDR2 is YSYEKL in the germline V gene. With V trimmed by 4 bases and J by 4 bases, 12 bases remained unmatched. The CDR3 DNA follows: TGCGCCAGCAGCCCCGGGCGGGTTACAGGGGGGTACGAGCAGTACTTC. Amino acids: CASSPGRVTGGYEQYF.

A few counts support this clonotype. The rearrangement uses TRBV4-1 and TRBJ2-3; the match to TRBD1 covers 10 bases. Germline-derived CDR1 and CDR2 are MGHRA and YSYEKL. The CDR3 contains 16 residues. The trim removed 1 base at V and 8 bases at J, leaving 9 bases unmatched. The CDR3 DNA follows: TGCGCCAGCAGCCAAGCCGGGACAGGGGATGAAGGTACGCAGTATTTT. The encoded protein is CASSQAGTGDEGTQYF.

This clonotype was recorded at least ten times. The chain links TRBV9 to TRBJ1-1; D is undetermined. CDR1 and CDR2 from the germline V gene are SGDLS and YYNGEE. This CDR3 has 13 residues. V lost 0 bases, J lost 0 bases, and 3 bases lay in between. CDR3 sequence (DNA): TGTGCCAGCAGCGTAGCTGTGAACACTGAAGCTTTCTTT. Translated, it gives CASSVAVNTEAFF.

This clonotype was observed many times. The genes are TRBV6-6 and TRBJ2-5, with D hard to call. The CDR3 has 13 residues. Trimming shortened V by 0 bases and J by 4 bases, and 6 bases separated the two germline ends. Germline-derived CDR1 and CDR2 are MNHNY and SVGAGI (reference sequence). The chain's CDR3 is CASSYSERETQYF. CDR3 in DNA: TGTGCCAGCAGTTACTCGGAACGAGAGACCCAGTACTTC.